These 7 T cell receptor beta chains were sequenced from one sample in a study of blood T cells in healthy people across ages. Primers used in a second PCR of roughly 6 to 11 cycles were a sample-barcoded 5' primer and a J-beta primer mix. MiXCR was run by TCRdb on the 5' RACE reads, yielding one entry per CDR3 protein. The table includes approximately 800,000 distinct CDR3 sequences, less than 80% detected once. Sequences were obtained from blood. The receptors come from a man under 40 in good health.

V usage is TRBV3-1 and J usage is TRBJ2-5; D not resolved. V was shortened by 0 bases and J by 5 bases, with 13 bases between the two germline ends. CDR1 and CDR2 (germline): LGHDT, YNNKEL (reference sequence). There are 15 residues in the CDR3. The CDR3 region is CASSQDPVVGETQYF. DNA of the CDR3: TGTGCCAGCAGCCAAGATCCAGTGGTGGGGGAGACCCAGTACTTC.

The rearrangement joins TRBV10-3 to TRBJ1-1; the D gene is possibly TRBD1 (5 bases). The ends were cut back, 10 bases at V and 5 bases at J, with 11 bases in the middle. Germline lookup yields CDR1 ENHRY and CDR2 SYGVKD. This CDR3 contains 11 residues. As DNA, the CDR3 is TGTGCCACCCTTTGGGGGACTGAAGCTTTCTTT. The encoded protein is CATLWGTEAFF.

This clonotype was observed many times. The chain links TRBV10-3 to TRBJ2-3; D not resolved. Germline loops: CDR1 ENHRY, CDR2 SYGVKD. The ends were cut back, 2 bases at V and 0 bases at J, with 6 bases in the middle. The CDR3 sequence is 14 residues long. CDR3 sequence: CAISETASTDTQYF. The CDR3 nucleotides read TGTGCCATCAGTGAGACGGCTAGCACAGATACGCAGTATTTT.

The CDR3 spells CASSQDLESGELFF. In DNA, the CDR3 is TGCGCCAGCAGCCAAGATCTCGAGTCCGGGGAGCTGTTTTTT. This sequence joins TRBV4-3 and TRBJ2-2; D is ambiguous. Germline CDR1 is LGHNA and CDR2 is YSLEER. This CDR3 is built from 14 residues. The germline V and J ends were trimmed by 0 bases and 6 bases, with 8 bases remaining between them.

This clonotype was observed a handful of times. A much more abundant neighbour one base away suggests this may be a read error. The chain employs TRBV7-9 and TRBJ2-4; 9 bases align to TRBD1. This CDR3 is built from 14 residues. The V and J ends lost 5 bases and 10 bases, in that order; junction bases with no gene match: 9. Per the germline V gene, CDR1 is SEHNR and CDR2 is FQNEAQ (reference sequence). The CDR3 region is CASSAGTGIWIQYF. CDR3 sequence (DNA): TGTGCCAGCAGCGCCGGGACAGGGATATGGATTCAGTACTTC.

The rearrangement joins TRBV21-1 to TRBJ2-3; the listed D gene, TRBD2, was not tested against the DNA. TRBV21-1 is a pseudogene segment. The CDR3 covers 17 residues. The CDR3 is CASSKVVGGLRGDTQYF. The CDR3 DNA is TGTGCCAGCAGCAAAGTGGTCGGGGGGCTACGCGGGGATACGCAGTATTTT.

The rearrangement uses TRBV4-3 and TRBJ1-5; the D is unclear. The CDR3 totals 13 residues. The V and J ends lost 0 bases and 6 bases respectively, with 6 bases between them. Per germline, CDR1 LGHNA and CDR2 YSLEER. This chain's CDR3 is CASSQDPFQPQHF. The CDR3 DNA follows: TGCGCCAGCAGCCAAGATCCATTTCAGCCCCAGCATTTT.